One and the same sample provided the 17 T cell receptor beta chains below, sequenced in a study of Ad26.COV2.S vaccination and SARS-CoV-2 variants. Assay used: immunoSEQ multiplex PCR; TCRdb lists only in-frame clones, some missing. The data show some 7,000 clones, less than 90% seen once. The source was peripheral blood, collected after recovery from COVID-19. All receptors derive from a human donor who had recovered from COVID-19.

The chain is built from TRBV6-2 or TRBV6-3 and TRBJ1-1; D is unclear. The ends were cut back, 1 base at V and 1 base at J, with 4 bases in the middle. The CDR3 length is 13 residues. Looked up from germline, CDR1 is MNHEY and CDR2 is SVGEGT. The CDR3 is CASSYFGNTEAFF. Written as DNA, the CDR3 is TGTGCCAGCAGTTACTTTGGGAACACTGAAGCTTTCTTT.

The CDR3 here is CASSRADSNYGYTF. The CDR3 coding sequence is TGTGCCAGCTCCCGGGCAGACTCTAACTATGGCTACACCTTC. J is TRBJ1-2 and V is TRBV18, with no clear D. The V gene lost 6 bases and the J gene lost 0 bases, with 11 bases spanning the gap. Per germline, CDR1 KGHSH and CDR2 LQKENI. The CDR3 extends over 14 amino acids.

Only one count was recorded for this clone. This chain joins TRBV10-1 and TRBJ2-1; 7 bases are shared with TRBD1. The CDR3 loop spans 14 amino acids. V was clipped by 5 bases and J by 3 bases; unmatched bases: 4. Looked up from germline, CDR1 is WNHNN and CDR2 is SYGVQD (reference sequence). Here the CDR3 reads CASSRAGGYNEQFF. The DNA for the CDR3 is TGCGCCAGCAGTAGGGCAGGGGGCTACAATGAGCAGTTCTTC.

The chain employs TRBV6-1 and TRBJ2-7; D is perhaps TRBD1 (5 bases). Germline CDR1 MNHNS, CDR2 SASEGT. V gave up 1 base and J gave up 3 bases, with 13 bases separating them. This CDR3 has 15 amino acids. This CDR3 reads CASSEEANRIYEQYF. The CDR3 DNA is TGTGCCAGCAGTGAAGAGGCGAACAGGATCTACGAGCAGTACTTC.

V is TRBV2 and J is TRBJ1-3; D is unclear. This CDR3 contains 17 residues. Trimming left V 2 bases short and J 2 bases short, with 16 bases between. Germline-derived CDR1 and CDR2 are SNHLY and FYNNEI. The CDR3 nucleotides are TGTGCCAGCAGTGAAAATCTGCCAGGTCTCCCTGGAAACACCATATATTTT. Amino acid sequence: CASSENLPGLPGNTIYF.

The CDR3 DNA reads TGTGCCAGCAGCCCCTTGAGGACTAGCGGGAGGCCGAGCTCCTACGAGCAGTACTTC. Protein sequence: CASSPLRTSGRPSSYEQYF. This chain joins TRBV7-9 and TRBJ2-7; 14 nucleotides agree with TRBD2. There are 19 residues in the CDR3. The germline CDR1 and CDR2 sequences are SEHNR and FQNEAQ (reference sequence). V gave up 5 bases and J gave up 0 bases; unmatched junction bases: 12.

The V gene is TRBV6-5, the J gene TRBJ1-1; perhaps TRBD1 as D (5 bases). The CDR3 is made up of 16 amino acids. Germline V gene data show CDR1 as MNHEY and CDR2 as SVGAGI. Deletions cut 0 bases from V and 4 bases from J, with 15 bases between. Written as DNA, the CDR3 is TGTGCCAGCAGTTACTCCAGGGTAGGGTTGAGCACTGAAGCTTTCTTT. Amino acids: CASSYSRVGLSTEAFF.

This rearrangement joins TRBV5-4 to TRBJ2-1; no reliable D call. In germline, CDR1 is SGHNT, CDR2 YYREEE (reference sequence). V was shortened by 1 base and J by 7 bases, with 12 bases between the two germline ends. The CDR3 contains 14 residues. In nucleotides, the CDR3 is TGTGCCAGCAGCTTGCCGCTACTTGTGAATGAGCAGTTCTTC. Translated, it gives CASSLPLLVNEQFF. The complete variable domain, with remaining parts taken from reference TRBV5-4 and TRBJ2-1, reads ETGVTQSPTHLIKTRGQQVTLRCSSQSGHNTVSWYQQALGQGPQFIFQYYREEENGRGNFPPRFSGLQFPNYSSELNVNALELDDSALYLCASSLPLLVNEQFFGPGTRLTVL.

Worth noting for this clone: Sequence at one end of the junction differs from germline and may be a read error. CDR3 sequence reads: CASSLEISGRVGSEQFF. CDR3 DNA: TGTGCTAGCAGCTTAGAAATTAGCGGGAGGGTTGGGAGTGAGCAGTTCTTC. The chain uses TRBV7-7 and TRBJ2-1, with TRBD2 identical over 11 bases. This CDR3 contains 17 residues. The germline gives CDR1 SSHAT, CDR2 FNYEAQ (reference sequence). The whole variable domain, filled in from reference TRBV7-7 and TRBJ2-1, reads GAGVSQSPRYKVTKRGQDVTLRCDPISSHATLYWYQQALGQGPEFLTYFNYEAQPDKSGLPSDRFSAERPEGSISTLTIQRTEQRDSAMYRCASSLEISGRVGSEQFFGPGTRLTVL.

The chain has TRBV7-2 and TRBJ1-2; 7 bases align to TRBD1. Per the germline V gene, CDR1 is SGHTA and CDR2 is FQGNSA. The CDR3 extends over 14 amino acids. V lost 6 bases, J lost 6 bases, and 10 bases stayed unmatched. The CDR3 spells CASRLTAQGDGYTF. CDR3 sequence (DNA): TGTGCCAGCAGACTTACGGCCCAGGGGGATGGCTACACCTTC.

The V and J genes are TRBV25-1 and TRBJ1-3; D is ambiguous. The CDR3 extends over 13 amino acids. Per the germline V gene, CDR1 is MGHDK and CDR2 is SYGVNS. V was clipped by 8 bases and J by 0 bases, with 8 bases between them. The CDR3 region is CASQENSGNTIYF. DNA for the CDR3: TGTGCCAGCCAAGAAAACTCTGGAAACACCATATATTTT.

The chain is built from TRBV19 and TRBJ2-7; 11 positions agree with TRBD2. Germline V gives CDR1 LNHDA, CDR2 SQIVND (reference sequence). The CDR3 is 15 amino acids. The V segment lost 6 bases and the J segment 3 bases; nucleotides outside the gene matches: 7. CDR3 sequence (DNA): TGTGCCAGTAGCCCGCTAGCGGGGGGCGGCTACGAGCAGTACTTC. The encoded protein is CASSPLAGGGYEQYF.

Concerning this clone: One end of the junction fails to match germline, which may point to a read error. The CDR3 reads CSARENSPLHF. Here the CDR3 DNA reads TGCAGTGCTCGAGAGAATTCACCCCTCCACTTT. The V call is TRBV20-1, the J call TRBJ1-6; unclear D gene. Germline values: CDR1 DFQATT, CDR2 SNEGSKA (reference sequence). The CDR3 consists of 11 residues.

This clone was counted only a few times. The chain is built from TRBV11-2 and TRBJ2-3; possibly TRBD2 for D (5 bases). The CDR3 has 13 amino acids. Trimming pared 4 bases from V and 6 bases from J, leaving 11 bases between. The germline gives CDR1 SGHAT, CDR2 FQNNGV. The CDR3: CASSSMGADTQYF. The CDR3 DNA sequence: TGTGCCAGCAGCTCCATGGGAGCCGATACGCAGTATTTT.

The CDR3 sequence is CASRRDSRVNVLTF. As DNA, the CDR3 is TGTGCCAGCAGACGGGACTCCCGCGTCAACGTCCTGACTTTC. This sequence joins TRBV6-4 and TRBJ2-6, with a tentative D call TRBD2 (6 bases). Per germline, CDR1 MRHNA and CDR2 SNTAGT. Trimming stripped 6 bases from V and 9 bases from J, with 15 bases between. The CDR3 sequence is 14 residues long.

The rearrangement joins TRBV7-2 to TRBJ1-4; D is perhaps TRBD1 (6 bases). The CDR3 has 15 residues. V was trimmed by 0 bases and J by 3 bases, leaving 8 bases between them. The germline V gene encodes CDR1 SGHTA and CDR2 FQGNSA. CDR3 region: CASSLAGQPNEKLFF. For the CDR3, the DNA is TGTGCCAGCAGCTTAGCCGGACAGCCTAATGAAAAACTGTTTTTT.

The gene calls are TRBV6-2 or TRBV6-3 and TRBJ1-2; D remains ambiguous. Between the trimmed V and J ends, which lost 3 bases and 4 bases, there was a span of 24 bases. The germline V gene has CDR1 MNHEY and CDR2 SVGEGT. The length of the CDR3 is 18 residues. Here the CDR3 reads CASSYRNGGERAIYGYTF. Here the CDR3 DNA reads TGTGCCAGCAGTTATCGTAACGGCGGAGAAAGGGCCATCTATGGCTACACCTTC.